Shown below are 25 T cell receptor beta chains from a single sample sequenced in a study of blood T cell repertoires in COVID-19. The protocol was immunoSEQ multiplex PCR, while the TCRdb copy is restricted to in-frame clones and leaves out a portion. The sample lists some 83,000 clones, around 84% occurring once. Sequenced input: peripheral blood. The receptors here all came from a man aged 80 or over with active or convalescent COVID-19.

This chain joins TRBV7-2 and TRBJ1-3; 9 positions agree with TRBD1. V lost 0 bases to trimming and J lost 0 bases; unmatched junction nucleotides: 6. CDR1 is SGHTA and CDR2 is FQGNSA in the germline V gene. The CDR3 is 18 residues long. The DNA for the CDR3 is TGTGCCAGCAGCTTAGCCCCGGGACAGGGATACTCTGGAAACACCATATATTTT. It yields the protein CASSLAPGQGYSGNTIYF.

Concerning this clone: Other DNA sequences from this sample encode an identical CDR3 as well. CDR3 DNA: TGTGCCAGCAGTTACTCGGCAGGGCGGACTGAAGCTTTCTTT. This sequence encodes CASSYSAGRTEAFF. V and J are TRBV6-5 and TRBJ1-1; perhaps TRBD1 as D (5 bases). Germline V CDR1 and CDR2: MNHEY, SVGAGI. Trimming shortened V by 0 bases and J by 5 bases, and 10 bases separated the two germline ends. The CDR3 contains 14 residues.

J is TRBJ1-5 and V is TRBV28; a possible D gene is TRBD1 (6 bases). The V and J ends lost 9 bases and 4 bases respectively, with 13 bases between them. The CDR3 contains 13 residues. Germline loops: CDR1 MDHEN, CDR2 SYDVKM. CDR3 coding DNA: TGTGCCAGTCAAGGGGGAAGGAATCAGCCCCAGCATTTT. Protein product: CASQGGRNQPQHF.

The J gene is TRBJ1-1, the V gene TRBV5-8; TRBD1 matches 7 bases. V lost 8 bases, J lost 8 bases, and 12 bases stayed unmatched. Per the germline V gene, CDR1 is SGHTS and CDR2 is YDEGEE. This CDR3 has 13 residues. CDR3 coding DNA: TGTGCCAGGTCCCGGGACAGAATACCCGAAGCTTTCTTT. Its translation: CARSRDRIPEAFF.

The chain joins TRBV6-4 to TRBJ2-3; the match to TRBD1 covers 11 bases. The CDR3 totals 14 residues. V shed 4 bases, J shed 7 bases, and the junction held 4 bases outside the gene matches. Germline V gene lookup returns CDR1 MRHNA and CDR2 SNTAGT. The CDR3 bases are TGTGCCAGCAGTGTTGGACAGGGGGCCTATACGCAGTATTTT. Translating gives CASSVGQGAYTQYF.

CDR3 sequence reads: CASEKPGTGISGNTIYF. The CDR3 DNA sequence: TGTGCCAGCGAAAAACCCGGGACAGGTATCTCTGGAAACACCATATATTTT. This chain joins TRBV19 and TRBJ1-3; 8 nucleotides align to TRBD1. Germline CDR1 LNHDA, CDR2 SQIVND (reference sequence). J lost 0 bases, V lost 9 bases, and 13 bases had no gene match. CDR3 length: 17 residues.

J is TRBJ1-3 and V is TRBV28; D uncertain. Trimming left V 5 bases short and J 7 bases short, with 12 bases between. The CDR3 sequence is 13 residues long. Germline loops: CDR1 MDHEN, CDR2 SYDVKM. The CDR3 is CASSPPGLNTIYF. Here the CDR3 DNA reads TGTGCCAGCAGTCCCCCGGGTTTGAACACCATATATTTT.

The sample holds one count of this clone. The chain employs TRBV9 and TRBJ1-2, with a tentative D call TRBD1 (5 bases). V was trimmed by 0 bases and J by 0 bases, leaving 12 bases between them. This CDR3 comprises 16 residues. Germline V gene lookup returns CDR1 SGDLS and CDR2 YYNGEE. The CDR3 region has the DNA TGTGCCAGCAGCGTAGGACGGATAGGGGCTAACTATGGCTACACCTTC. This translates into CASSVGRIGANYGYTF.

This sequence joins TRBV2 and TRBJ2-2; the D gene is possibly TRBD1 (6 bases). The V and J ends lost 4 bases and 5 bases respectively, with 14 bases between them. The CDR3 spans 15 residues. The germline V gene has CDR1 SNHLY and CDR2 FYNNEI. The CDR3 DNA is TGTGCCAGCAGTGGGAACAGGGCGAGTACCGGGGAGCTGTTTTTT. Its protein product is CASSGNRASTGELFF.

The CDR3 DNA follows: TGTGCCAGCAGTTGGACACAGGCCAGGACGGATACGCAGTATTTT. It is translated as CASSWTQARTDTQYF. This chain joins TRBV6-5 and TRBJ2-3, with D perhaps matching TRBD1 (5 bases). Per the germline V gene, CDR1 is MNHEY and CDR2 is SVGAGI. This CDR3 spans 15 amino acids. The V end lost 4 bases, the J end lost 6 bases, and 17 bases lay between the germline ends.

The CDR3 loop reads CATSDHPTGTQYF. Written as DNA, the CDR3 is TGTGCCACCAGTGATCACCCAACCGGGACCCAGTACTTC. V is TRBV24-1 and J is TRBJ2-5; D not certain. Germline CDR1 reads KGHDR; CDR2 reads SFDVKD. The CDR3 length is 13 residues. V lost 3 bases and J lost 7, with 11 bases in between.

J is TRBJ1-6 and V is TRBV14; tentatively, D is TRBD1 (5 bases). V lost 4 bases, J lost 7 bases, and 17 bases lay in between. The CDR3 consists of 16 residues. CDR1 is SGHDN and CDR2 is FVKESK in the germline V gene. The CDR3 region is CASSPPGRGGNSPLHF. CDR3 sequence (DNA): TGTGCCAGCAGCCCCCCGGGGAGGGGTGGGAATTCACCCCTCCACTTT. Supplemented by reference TRBV14 and TRBJ1-6, the full variable domain reads EAGVTQFPSHSVIEKGQTVTLRCDPISGHDNLYWYRRVMGKEIKFLLHFVKESKQDESGMPNNRFLAERTGGTYSTLKVQPAELEDSGVYFCASSPPGRGGNSPLHFGNGTRLTVT.

This clone was found once. J is TRBJ2-6 and V is TRBV5-1; 11 bases fit TRBD1. The length of the CDR3 is 18 residues. The V gene end was trimmed by 0 bases and the J gene end by 0 bases; junction bases not matched to a gene: 2. From germline, CDR1 is SGHRS and CDR2 YFSETQ. The DNA of the CDR3 is TGCGCCAGCAGCTTGGATGGGACAGGGGGCTCTGGGGCCAACGTCCTGACTTTC. Its protein product is CASSLDGTGGSGANVLTF.

This chain uses TRBV6-1 with TRBJ2-3, with D perhaps matching TRBD2 (6 bases). The length of the CDR3 is 15 residues. Germline CDR1 is MNHNS and CDR2 is SASEGT. Trimming cost V 3 bases and J 4 bases, with 14 bases left between them. CDR3 in DNA: TGTGCCAGCAGTGAGGCGGGATCATTCGCAGATACGCAGTATTTT. Protein sequence: CASSEAGSFADTQYF.

This chain connects TRBV5-4 to TRBJ1-3; D is unresolved. Germline CDR1 reads SGHNT; CDR2 reads YYREEE (reference sequence). The V and J ends lost 4 bases and 0 bases respectively, with 14 bases between them. CDR3 length: 16 residues. For the CDR3, the DNA is TGTGCCAGCAGCGCCCGGACTAGACCCTCTGGAAACACCATATATTTT. Translating it yields CASSARTRPSGNTIYF.

The chain uses TRBV18 and TRBJ2-3, with D perhaps TRBD2 (5 bases). The CDR3 runs to 15 residues. V shed 3 bases and J shed 4 bases, with 14 bases lying between them. The germline gives CDR1 KGHSH, CDR2 LQKENI. The CDR3 protein is CASSPSGKMADTQYF. The DNA for the CDR3 is TGTGCCAGCTCACCGAGCGGCAAAATGGCAGATACGCAGTATTTT.

V usage is TRBV4-1 and J usage is TRBJ1-4; D is unclear. Germline values: CDR1 MGHRA, CDR2 YSYEKL. The CDR3 extends over 19 amino acids. V lost 0 bases, J lost 5 bases, and 22 bases lay in between. The CDR3 DNA reads TGCGCCAGCAGCCAAGATCATGGTTCATCTAGAGGGTACAATGAAAAACTGTTTTTT. Amino acids: CASSQDHGSSRGYNEKLFF.

This chain links TRBV29-1 with TRBJ2-3; TRBD1 is a possible D gene (5 bases). CDR3 size: 13 residues. The V and J ends lost 4 bases and 2 bases respectively, with 10 bases between them. The germline gives CDR1 SQVTM, CDR2 ANQGSEA. The CDR3 DNA is TGCAGCGTTGCTAGGGGTAACACAGATACGCAGTATTTT. Translated: CSVARGNTDTQYF.

The chain joins TRBV29-1 to TRBJ2-5; TRBD2 agrees at 11 bases. The CDR3 runs to 19 residues. Germline loops: CDR1 SQVTM, CDR2 ANQGSEA. This CDR3 is CVLPRGSGRAKVSKETQYF. The CDR3 bases are TGCGTTCTACCAAGGGGTAGCGGGAGGGCCAAGGTGAGTAAAGAGACCCAGTACTTC.

The chain is built from TRBV7-9 and TRBJ2-3, with no clear D. Germline lookup yields CDR1 SEHNR and CDR2 FQNEAQ (reference sequence). The V gene lost 6 bases and the J gene lost 0 bases, with 4 bases spanning the gap. The CDR3 is 12 residues long. CDR3 nucleotides: TGTGCCAGCAGGTCTAGCACAGATACGCAGTATTTT. Its protein is CASRSSTDTQYF.

The chain links TRBV6-2 or TRBV6-3 to TRBJ2-5, with 8 bases lining up with TRBD2. CDR3 length: 16 amino acids. Trimming removed 6 bases from V and 1 base from J; junction bases left unmatched: 10. Germline V CDR1 and CDR2: MNHEY, SVGEGT. CDR3 loop: CASSSIGGRFQETQYF. The CDR3 DNA sequence: TGTGCCAGCAGCTCGATCGGCGGGAGGTTCCAAGAGACCCAGTACTTC.

The V gene is TRBV28, the J gene TRBJ1-5, with D possibly being TRBD1 (5 bases). The CDR3 length is 17 residues. The germline CDR1 and CDR2 sequences are MDHEN and SYDVKM. The ends were cut back, 6 bases at V and 1 base at J, with 19 bases in the middle. In DNA, the CDR3 is TGTGCCAGCAGCCTGAACAACCACGACAGAAGCAATCAGCCCCAGCATTTT. It encodes CASSLNNHDRSNQPQHF.

This chain joins TRBV10-1 and TRBJ1-6; D ambiguous. Germline assignment: CDR1 WNHNN and CDR2 SYGVQD (reference sequence). The V end lost 4 bases, the J end lost 5 bases, and 6 bases lay between the germline ends. CDR3 length equals 13 residues. For the CDR3, the DNA is TGCGCCAGCAGTGCGTCCAATAATTCACCCCTCCACTTT. It encodes CASSASNNSPLHF.

This clone turned up a few times. The J gene is TRBJ1-3, the V gene TRBV6-1, with D unresolved. V lost 4 bases to trimming and J lost 0 bases, with 19 bases between them. This CDR3 comprises 18 residues. Germline CDR1 is MNHNS and CDR2 is SASEGT. The CDR3 reads CASSVRGGALNSGNTIYF. CDR3 in DNA: TGTGCCAGCAGTGTACGTGGCGGAGCGCTCAACTCTGGAAACACCATATATTTT.

The chain recombines TRBV12-3 or TRBV12-4 with TRBJ1-4; D is undetermined. Trimming cost V 6 bases and J 5 bases, with 10 bases left between them. The CDR3 has 13 residues. This CDR3 is CASRRGLNEKLFF. The CDR3 bases are TGTGCCAGCAGACGAGGACTAAATGAAAAACTGTTTTTT.